The rows below give T cell receptor beta chains drawn from one sample of a study of blood T cell repertoires in COVID-19. TCRdb keeps only in-frame clones here, not all; method: immunoSEQ multiplex PCR. The table shows 200,000 to 250,000 clones, with about 83% occurring only once. What was sequenced was PBMCs or T cells enriched from blood (not recorded which). These receptors all stem from a woman between 45 and 65 years old who had recovered from COVID-19. CDR3s include the opening cysteine and the closing phenylalanine or tryptophan. Fields, in order: J gene, V gene, clone size, D gene, CDR3 DNA, CDR3 protein. The D gene is left open where the match is weak. The listing skips clone size in some rows; elsewhere it reads once, few, many or a size class.

>TRBJ2-7|TRBV27|many|.
TGTGCCAGCAGTTTGCGGAGCGGTGGTGACGAGCAGTACTTC
CASSLRSGGDEQYF
>TRBJ1-2|TRBV7-7|.|TRBD1
TGTGCTAGCAGCTTAGTTAGGGTAAAGGGGGCGGATGGCTATGGCTACACCTTC
CASSLVRVKGADGYGYTF
>TRBJ2-2|TRBV27|few|.
TGTGCCACCAACCCCGGCCGGGGGAACACCGGGGAGCTGTTTTTT
CATNPGRGNTGELFF
>TRBJ2-5|TRBV18|.|.
TGTGCCAGCTCACCACCTAGCGTCCGGCAAGAGACCCAGTACTTC
CASSPPSVRQETQYF
>TRBJ2-1|TRBV28|.|TRBD2
TGTGCCAGCACCCCCCATAGCGGGAGCTACAATGAGCAGTTCTTC
CASTPHSGSYNEQFF
>TRBJ1-1|TRBV10-3|.|.
TGTGCCATCAGTGAGTACCGAGGGGGTAGCACTGAAGCTTTCTTT
CAISEYRGGSTEAFF
>TRBJ2-6|TRBV5-1|.|TRBD2
TGCGCCAGCAGCTTGGGAGACGGCGGGGGCTCTGGGGCCAACGTCCTGACTTTC
CASSLGDGGGSGANVLTF
>TRBJ1-5|TRBV6-1|few|TRBD1
TGTGCCAGCAGTGCCCGTCCCCCGGGACAGAATCAGCCCCAGCATTTT
CASSARPPGQNQPQHF
>TRBJ1-4|TRBV4-2|once|.
TGTGCCAGCAGCCAAGAACAGGCCGGTAATGAAAAACTGTTTTTT
CASSQEQAGNEKLFF
>TRBJ1-2|TRBV30|.|.
TGTGCCACCGGACAGTCCTATGGCTACACCTTC
CATGQSYGYTF
>TRBJ1-1|TRBV11-2|.|.
TGTGCCAGCAGCTCCGGGGGGGCCCCGACGAACACTGAAGCTTTCTTT
CASSSGGAPTNTEAFF
>TRBJ1-2|TRBV5-1|few|.
TGCGCCAGCAGCTTCGAGGCTAACTATGGCTACACCTTC
CASSFEANYGYTF
>TRBJ2-7|TRBV6-2/TRBV6-3|.|TRBD1
TGTGCCAGCAGTCGACAGCCTACAGGGGGCGTCGAGCAGTACTTC
CASSRQPTGGVEQYF
>TRBJ2-3|TRBV19|.|.
TGTGCCAGTAGTAGCGGGGTTCAGACAGATACGCAGTATTTT
CASSSGVQTDTQYF
>TRBJ1-1|TRBV19|few|.
TGTGCCAGTAGTATACGGGGGAACACTGAAGCTTTCTTT
CASSIRGNTEAFF
>TRBJ1-1|TRBV6-2/TRBV6-3|.|.
TGTGCCAGCAGTTCAGACAGGAGGCAGAACACTGAAGCTTTCTTT
CASSSDRRQNTEAFF
>TRBJ2-7|TRBV19|once|TRBD1
TGTGCCAGTAGTATCTCGACAGGGGGCTACGAGCAGTACTTC
CASSISTGGYEQYF
>TRBJ1-2|TRBV4-1|.|.
TGCGCCAGCAGCCAAGATTCAATCGGGGTCTATGGCTACACCTTC
CASSQDSIGVYGYTF
>TRBJ2-2|TRBV6-5|.|TRBD2
TGTGCCAGCAGAGCGGGAGGGCCTACCGGGGAGCTGTTTTTT
CASRAGGPTGELFF
>TRBJ1-5|TRBV25-1|.|TRBD1
TGTGCCAGCCGCGGACAGGGGCATAGCAATCAGCCCCAGCATTTT
CASRGQGHSNQPQHF
>TRBJ1-2|TRBV7-9|once|.
TGTGCCAGCAGCGATCCTACAGGGAAGGACTATGGCTACACCTTC
CASSDPTGKDYGYTF
>TRBJ2-4|TRBV6-2/TRBV6-3|.|.
TGTGCCAGCAGCCATACCCTAGAGAGTCAGTACTTC
CASSHTLESQYF
>TRBJ1-4|TRBV7-9|.|.
TGTGCCAGCAGCTTAAGTCAGGGGAATGAAAAACTGTTTTTT
CASSLSQGNEKLFF
>TRBJ2-5|TRBV5-4|.|.
TGTGCCAGCAGCTCTGGGGGGCTAGCGGACCAAGAGACCCAGTACTTC
CASSSGGLADQETQYF
>TRBJ1-3|TRBV7-9|.|TRBD1
TGTGCCAGCAGCTTAGCCAGGGGGCTTGGAAACACCATATATTTT
CASSLARGLGNTIYF